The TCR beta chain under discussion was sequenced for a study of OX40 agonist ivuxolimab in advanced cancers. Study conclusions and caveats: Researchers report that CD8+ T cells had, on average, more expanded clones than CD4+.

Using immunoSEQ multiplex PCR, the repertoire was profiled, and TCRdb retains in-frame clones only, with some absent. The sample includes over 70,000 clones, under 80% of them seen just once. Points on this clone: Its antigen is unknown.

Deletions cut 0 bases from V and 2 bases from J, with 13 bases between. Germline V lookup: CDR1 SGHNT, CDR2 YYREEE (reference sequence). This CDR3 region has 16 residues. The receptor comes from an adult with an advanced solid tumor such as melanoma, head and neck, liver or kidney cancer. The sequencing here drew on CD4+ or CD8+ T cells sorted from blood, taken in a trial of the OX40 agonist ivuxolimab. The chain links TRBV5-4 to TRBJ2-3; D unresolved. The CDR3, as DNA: TGTGCCAGCAGCTTGGACGGAGCAACCGCCACAGATACGCAGTATTTT. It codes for CASSLDGATATDTQYF.